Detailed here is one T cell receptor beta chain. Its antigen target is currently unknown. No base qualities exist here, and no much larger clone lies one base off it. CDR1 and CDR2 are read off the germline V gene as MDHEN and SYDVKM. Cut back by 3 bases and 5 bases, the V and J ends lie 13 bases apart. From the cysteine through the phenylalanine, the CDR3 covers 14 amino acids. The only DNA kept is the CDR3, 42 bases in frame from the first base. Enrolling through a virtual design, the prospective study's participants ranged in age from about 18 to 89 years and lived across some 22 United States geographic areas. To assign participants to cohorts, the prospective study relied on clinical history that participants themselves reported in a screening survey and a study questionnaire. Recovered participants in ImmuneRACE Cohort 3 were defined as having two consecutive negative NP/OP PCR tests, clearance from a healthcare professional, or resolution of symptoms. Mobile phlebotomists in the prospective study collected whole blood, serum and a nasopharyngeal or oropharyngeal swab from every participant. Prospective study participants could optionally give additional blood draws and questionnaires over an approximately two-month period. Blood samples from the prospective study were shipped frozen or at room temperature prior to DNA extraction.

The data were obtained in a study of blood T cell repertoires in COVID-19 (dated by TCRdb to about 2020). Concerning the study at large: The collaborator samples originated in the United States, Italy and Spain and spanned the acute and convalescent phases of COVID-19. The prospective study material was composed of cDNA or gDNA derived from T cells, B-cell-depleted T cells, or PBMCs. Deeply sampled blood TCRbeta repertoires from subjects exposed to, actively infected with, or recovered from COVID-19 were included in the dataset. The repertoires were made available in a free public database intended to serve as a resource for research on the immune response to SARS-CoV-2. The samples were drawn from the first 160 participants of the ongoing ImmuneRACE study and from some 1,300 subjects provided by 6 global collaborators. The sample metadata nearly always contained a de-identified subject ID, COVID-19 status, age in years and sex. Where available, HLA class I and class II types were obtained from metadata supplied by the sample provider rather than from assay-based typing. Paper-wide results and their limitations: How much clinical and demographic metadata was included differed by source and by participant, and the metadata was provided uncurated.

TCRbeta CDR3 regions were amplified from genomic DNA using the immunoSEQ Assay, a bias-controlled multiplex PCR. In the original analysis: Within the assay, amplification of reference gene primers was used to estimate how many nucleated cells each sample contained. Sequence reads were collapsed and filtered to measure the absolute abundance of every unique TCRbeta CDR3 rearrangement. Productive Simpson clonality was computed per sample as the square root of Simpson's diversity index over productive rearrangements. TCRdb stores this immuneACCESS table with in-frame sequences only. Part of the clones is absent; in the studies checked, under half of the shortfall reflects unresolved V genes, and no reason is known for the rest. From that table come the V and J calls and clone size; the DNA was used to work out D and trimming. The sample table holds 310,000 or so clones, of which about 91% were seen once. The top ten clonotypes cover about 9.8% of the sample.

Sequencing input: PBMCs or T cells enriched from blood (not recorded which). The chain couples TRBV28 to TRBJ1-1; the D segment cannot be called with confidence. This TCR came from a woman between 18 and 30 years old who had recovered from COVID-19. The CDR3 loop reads CASSFSREWTEAFF. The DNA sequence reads TGTGCCAGCAGTTTTTCCCGGGAATGGACTGAAGCTTTCTTT. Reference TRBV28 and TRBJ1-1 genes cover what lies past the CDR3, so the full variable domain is DVKVTQSSRYLVKRTGEKVFLECVQDMDHENMFWYRQDPGLGLRLIYFSYDVKMKEKGDIPEGYSVSREKKERFSLILESASTNQTSMYLCASSFSREWTEAFFGQGTRLTVV.